This entry describes one T cell receptor (beta chain). In this sample, this clonotype turned up a few times. Its antigen remains undetermined. The sample holds no much larger clone one base away, and base qualities are not on file. Libraries were prepared through PCR. Sequencer: Illumina HiSeq 2500. To normalize quantification of the TCRbeta repertoire, the TCR libraries were built with molecular barcoding that relied on unique molecular identifiers. TCRdb took the public reads, trimmed them with fastp at Q25, ran MiXCR for clone calling and kept in-frame beta chains. Rows are combined by CDR3 protein, so each entry shows the most common genes and DNA. The sample has some 600,000 distinct CDR3 sequences on record, 13% of them singletons. About 2.2% of the sample rests with the top ten. Deletion took 0 bases off V and 7 bases off J, with a span of 12 bases between the germline ends. CDR1 and CDR2 are read off the germline V gene (reference sequence) as LGHDT and YNNKEL. The CDR3 covers 14 residues, taking in both the cysteine and the phenylalanine. Only the CDR3 DNA stays, 42 bases, in frame from base 1.

The data were obtained in a study of T-cell reconstitution after alpha-beta-depleted transplantation in children (dated by TCRdb to the mid-2010s). Background on the whole study: Using TCR repertoire profiling, the study followed T-cell immune reconstitution in a quantitative way in children after TCRalphabeta/CD19-depleted allogeneic hematopoietic cell transplantation.

The sample's treatment or condition label is to be understood as: allogeneic hematopoietic cell transplantation with graft depleted of TCRalphabeta T cells and CD19 B cells. TCRalphabeta/CD19-depleted allogeneic hematopoietic cell grafts were given to the transplant recipients, all of whom were children. Beyond this particular receptor, the publication reports: The frequencies of hyperexpanded clones fell over the following months, and after one year, T-cell counts and TCRbeta diversity were mostly attributed to newly produced T cells. The apparently early alphabetaT-cell count recovery about two months after transplant was reportedly dependent on only several hundred rapidly expanded clones derived from non-depleted graft cells. The high TCRbeta diversity at day 60 in some patients was ascribed to recipient T cells and intrathymic progenitors that had survived conditioning.

The chain was built from TRBV3-1 and TRBJ2-5, with a weak D call of TRBD1 (5 bases match). The clonotype was recovered from a male patient younger than 18 who had a stem cell transplant for acute myeloid leukemia, so the T cells may come from the graft donor. The sample in question was PBMCs, mostly from graft donor cells, obtained 360 days after TCRalphabeta/CD19-depleted stem cell transplant. This receptor has the CDR3 CASSQDGAARTQYF. DNA sequence: TGTGCCAGCAGCCAAGATGGGGCCGCGAGGACCCAGTACTTC.